This entry lists 10 T cell receptor beta chains sequenced from one sample in a study of T cell responses to AZD1222 COVID-19 vaccine (dated by TCRdb to the early 2020s). The protocol used for the library was the immunoSEQ multiplex PCR assay. What TCRdb holds here is the immuneACCESS table cut down to in-frame rearrangements. Part of the clones is not present; checked against another copy, under half of the missing clones reflect an unresolved V gene, and the others are unexplained. The sample table records 200,000 to 250,000 clones; about 94% of these occur just once. Around 1.5% of the sample is in the top ten clones. Explained via the paper, the time point label denotes: about 28 days (+/-7) after the second vaccine dose. The treatment or condition label, read with the paper, signifies: meningococcal conjugate vaccine given as trial control. The source material was peripheral blood, sampled 28 days after the second dose of the MenACWY control vaccine. Receptor source: an adult who received the MenACWY meningococcal vaccine as a control.

The chain is built from TRBV7-6 and TRBJ1-3; D remains ambiguous. CDR1 and CDR2 from the germline V gene are SGHVS and FNYEAQ. V lost 0 bases and J lost 0, with 9 bases in between. The CDR3 loop spans 16 amino acids. CDR3: CASSLAVSNSGNTIYF. CDR3 nucleotide sequence: TGTGCCAGCAGCTTAGCGGTCAGTAACTCTGGAAACACCATATATTTT.

V and J are TRBV9 and TRBJ2-1; D is unresolved. The germline V gene has CDR1 SGDLS and CDR2 YYNGEE. Trimming pared 0 bases from V and 1 base from J, leaving 2 bases between. The CDR3 contains 13 residues. This CDR3 reads CASSVGSYNEQFF. CDR3 in DNA: TGTGCCAGCAGCGTAGGATCCTACAATGAGCAGTTCTTC.

The chain couples TRBV5-5 to TRBJ2-7; TRBD2 matches at 7 bases. The CDR3 contains 14 residues. V gave up 1 base and J gave up 4 bases; unmatched junction bases: 5. Germline lookup yields CDR1 SGHKS and CDR2 YYEKEE (reference sequence). The CDR3 spells CASSLILGGYEQYF. The CDR3 DNA sequence: TGTGCCAGCAGCTTGATCCTCGGGGGGTACGAGCAGTACTTC.

J is TRBJ2-3 and V is TRBV7-8; D is possibly TRBD2 (5 bases). V was cut by 1 base and J by 0 bases, with 14 bases left in between. Germline CDR1 is SGHVS and CDR2 is FQNEAQ. The CDR3 is 17 residues long. CDR3 sequence (DNA): TGTGCCAGCAGCTTAGAAGCGGCGAGGCCTAGCACAGATACGCAGTATTTT. This gives the protein CASSLEAARPSTDTQYF.

The J gene is TRBJ2-2, the V gene TRBV4-1; the D gene is possibly TRBD1 (6 bases). Germline loops: CDR1 MGHRA, CDR2 YSYEKL. V was cut by 0 bases and J by 4 bases, with 9 bases left in between. The CDR3 covers 15 residues. CDR3 sequence: CASSQDPQGTGELFF. The CDR3, as DNA: TGCGCCAGCAGCCAAGACCCACAGGGCACCGGGGAGCTGTTTTTT.

This chain uses TRBV3-1 (or the pseudogene TRBV3-2) with TRBJ2-5, with 7 nucleotides matching TRBD1. The CDR3 consists of 14 residues. The trim removed 1 base at V and 1 base at J, leaving 0 bases unmatched. Germline V gene sequence: CDR1 LGHDT, CDR2 YNNKEL (reference sequence). The CDR3 region has the DNA TGTGCCAGCAGCCAAGGGACAGGCCAAGAGACCCAGTACTTC. Translated, it gives CASSQGTGQETQYF.

The genes are TRBV12-3 or TRBV12-4 and TRBJ2-7; perhaps TRBD1 as D (6 bases). The CDR3 runs 13 residues. The V end lost 5 bases, the J end lost 1 base, and 9 bases lay between the germline ends. The CDR3 sequence: CASSMGHSYEQYF. CDR3 DNA: TGTGCCAGCAGTATGGGACATTCCTACGAGCAGTACTTC.

J is TRBJ2-5 and V is TRBV5-4; 9 nucleotides agree with TRBD2. The CDR3 length is 17 residues. Per the germline V gene, CDR1 is SGHNT and CDR2 is YYREEE (reference sequence). Trimming took 1 base from V and 0 from J; bases not matched to a gene: 7. Here the CDR3 DNA reads TGTGCCAGCAGCTTGCCTGGGCGGGGGGGAAACCAAGAGACCCAGTACTTC. It is translated as CASSLPGRGGNQETQYF.

This rearrangement joins TRBV27 to TRBJ2-1; 10 nucleotides match TRBD2. Germline CDR1 MNHEY, CDR2 SMNVEV (reference sequence). V was pared by 5 bases and J by 0 bases, with 7 bases of the junction left unmatched. The CDR3 has 17 amino acids. The CDR3 loop is CASSIRLAGDSYNEQFF. The CDR3 DNA follows: TGTGCCAGCAGTATCCGGCTAGCGGGAGACTCCTACAATGAGCAGTTCTTC.

The rearrangement links TRBV18 to TRBJ2-1; perhaps TRBD2 as D (6 bases). The germline V gene has CDR1 KGHSH and CDR2 LQKENI. Trimming removed 6 bases from V and 8 bases from J, with 14 bases in between. CDR3 length: 13 residues. CDR3 nucleotides: TGTGCCAGCTCTAACCTTTCGGGGGATGAGCAGTTCTTC. Translating gives CASSNLSGDEQFF.